These T cell receptor beta chains were read from a single sample in a study of T cells after posttransplantation cyclophosphamide. Method: immunoSEQ multiplex PCR; TCRdb's copy keeps in-frame clones and lacks some. This table has 6,500 or so clones, roughly four fifths appearing once. Specimen: PBMCs, collected less than 1,500 days after allogeneic stem cell transplant with posttransplant cyclophosphamide. These receptors came from a male patient in his thirties who received an allogeneic stem cell transplant from a related donor, was CMV-positive, and had acute GVHD only. The graft donor may have given rise to some T cells. The CDR3 runs from the conserved cysteine through the conserved F or W. A D gene is named only where the DNA matches it firmly. Size is stated for part of the rows, as once, few or many counts, or as a class when the clone is expanded.

V	D	size	J	DNA	CDR3
TRBV7-6	-	-	TRBJ1-3	TGTGCCAGCAGCCCACGCTCGGGTGTGACTGGAAACACCATATATTTT	CASSPRSGVTGNTIYF
TRBV5-1	TRBD2	-	TRBJ2-3	TGCGCCAGCAGCTTGCGGGGGGGCACAGATACGCAGTATTTT	CASSLRGGTDTQYF
TRBV5-1	-	-	TRBJ2-4	TGCGCCAGCAGCTTGGGGGCGGGTGCCAAAAACATTCAGTACTTC	CASSLGAGAKNIQYF
TRBV10-3	TRBD2	-	TRBJ2-3	TGTGCCGTCCAGACTAGCGCAGATACGCAGTATTTT	CAVQTSADTQYF
TRBV28	TRBD1	few	TRBJ1-4	TGTGCCAGCAGTTTGGCGGGACAGGGGGGCGAAAAACTGTTTTTT	CASSLAGQGGEKLFF
TRBV29-1	TRBD1	-	TRBJ2-3	TGCAGCGTTGAAGATGGACGGGGACAGGGGCTCACAGATACGCAGTATTTT	CSVEDGRGQGLTDTQYF
TRBV6-5	TRBD1	-	TRBJ1-2	TGTGCCAGCAGAAAAACAGGGGGAAATGGCTACACCTTC	CASRKTGGNGYTF
TRBV14	-	once	TRBJ2-1	TGTGCCAGCAGCCAAGATCCAGGGCCCCTCACTGAGCAGTTCTTC	CASSQDPGPLTEQFF
TRBV7-2	-	-	TRBJ1-2	TGTGCCAGCAGCTCCCACTCCAAAGATGGCTACACCTTC	CASSSHSKDGYTF
TRBV29-1	-	-	TRBJ2-3	TGCAGCGTTCATAGCACAGATACGCAGTATTTT	CSVHSTDTQYF
TRBV29-1	TRBD1	-	TRBJ2-1	TGCAGCGTTGAAGATCGACAGGGTCGGTACAATGAGCAGTTCTTC	CSVEDRQGRYNEQFF
TRBV7-3	TRBD1	-	TRBJ2-1	TGTGCCAGCAGCTTCAACACAGGGGGCGCGGGGAATGAGCAGTTCTTC	CASSFNTGGAGNEQFF
TRBV6-1	TRBD1	-	TRBJ2-1	TGTGCCAGCACTACCGACAGGGCCCTCTACAATGAGCAGTTCTTC	CASTTDRALYNEQFF
TRBV5-1	-	few	TRBJ1-2	TGCGCCAGCAGCTTGTGGGCAGTTCGTACGAATGGCTACACCTTC	CASSLWAVRTNGYTF
TRBV5-1	TRBD1	-	TRBJ2-3	TGCGCCAGCTCACCGGGACAGAACACAGATACGCAGTATTTT	CASSPGQNTDTQYF
TRBV11-1	-	-	TRBJ1-1	TGTGCCAGCAGCGACAGTGTACCGAACACTGAAGCTTTCTTT	CASSDSVPNTEAFF
TRBV4-2	TRBD1	-	TRBJ1-2	TGTGCCAGCAGCCCCGGACAGGGCGTGCGCTATGGCTACACCTTC	CASSPGQGVRYGYTF
TRBV4-2	-	-	TRBJ1-5	TGTGCCAGCAGCCAAGATCTGGCAGGGAAACAGCCCCAGCATTTT	CASSQDLAGKQPQHF
TRBV7-8	-	once	TRBJ1-4	TGTGCCAGCAGATCAGATGCAACTAATGAAAAACTGTTTTTT	CASRSDATNEKLFF
TRBV18	-	-	TRBJ2-3	TGTGCCAGCTCACCACGGGATAGCGGATATGCCGCTAATACGCAGTATTTT	CASSPRDSGYAANTQYF
TRBV12-5	-	-	TRBJ1-5	TGTGCTAGTGGTTTGGTTCGGGACATTAATAGCAATCAGCCCCAGCATTTT	CASGLVRDINSNQPQHF
TRBV13	-	-	TRBJ2-5	TGTGCCAGCAGCAACGTGCGGGGGCCGACACTAGAGACCCAGTACTTC	CASSNVRGPTLETQYF
TRBV7-9	-	-	TRBJ2-1	TGTGCCAGCAGCCCCACCCGGTTCGGGGGAAATGAGCAGTTCTTC	CASSPTRFGGNEQFF
TRBV2	-	-	TRBJ1-5	TGTGCCAGCAGTTGGGGGGGAGGGAATCAGCCCCAGCATTTT	CASSWGGGNQPQHF
TRBV5-5	TRBD2	-	TRBJ2-3	TGTGCCAGCAGCTTGAATGGGCGGGGGGGCACAGATACGCAGTATTTT	CASSLNGRGGTDTQYF
TRBV4-3	TRBD1	few	TRBJ2-3	TGCGCCAGCAGCCAAGATCGGGGGACAGGGGGAATGGATACGCAGTATTTT	CASSQDRGTGGMDTQYF
TRBV6-1	-	-	TRBJ1-1	TGTGCCAGCGGGTCGACAGCCTACACTGAAGCTTTCTTT	CASGSTAYTEAFF
TRBV11-2	TRBD2	few	TRBJ2-1	TGTGCCAGCAGCTCGGGACTAGCGTACAATGAGCAGTTCTTC	CASSSGLAYNEQFF
TRBV5-6	-	large	TRBJ2-7	TGTGCCAGCAGCGGGGAGGTGGCGGATCCCTACGAGCAGTACTTC	CASSGEVADPYEQYF
TRBV5-3	-	-	TRBJ1-5	TGTGCCAGAAGCCCGGGACTAGGCAATCAGCCCCAGCATTTT	CARSPGLGNQPQHF
TRBV5-4	-	-	TRBJ2-3	TGTGCCACCCGACAGGCCAGCACAGATACGCAGTATTTT	CATRQASTDTQYF
TRBV5-1	TRBD1	once	TRBJ1-4	TGCGCCAGCAGCTTGGGACAGGGTAATGAAAAACTGTTTTTT	CASSLGQGNEKLFF
TRBV5-6	-	-	TRBJ1-5	TGTGCCAGCAGCCCAAGGCGGGGTAGCAATCAGCCCCAGCATTTT	CASSPRRGSNQPQHF
TRBV15	TRBD1	-	TRBJ1-4	TGTGCCACCAGCAGAGATTACGGACAGGGACATGAAAAACTGTTTTTT	CATSRDYGQGHEKLFF
TRBV7-2	-	-	TRBJ2-2	TGTGCCAGCAGCCCCCGGGGGAACACCGGGGAGCTGTTTTTT	CASSPRGNTGELFF
TRBV18	-	-	TRBJ2-7	TGTGCCAGCTCACCAAATGATATCGCCGCCTACGAGCAGTACTTC	CASSPNDIAAYEQYF
TRBV27	TRBD1	-	TRBJ1-4	TGTGCCAGCAGTTTATTTCAGGGGGCGGATGAAAAACTGTTTTTT	CASSLFQGADEKLFF
TRBV6-5	TRBD2	-	TRBJ2-5	TGTGCCATCTCAGCGGGGGGGCGGGAGACCCAGTACTTC	CAISAGGRETQYF
TRBV27	TRBD1	-	TRBJ2-6	TGTGCCAGCAGTTTATCGGGACAGGGGGCCAACGTCCTGACTTTC	CASSLSGQGANVLTF
TRBV7-9	TRBD1	-	TRBJ1-4	TGTGCCAGCAGCTTTCCGACAGGGGGCGGTGAAAAACTGTTTTTT	CASSFPTGGGEKLFF
TRBV10-3	TRBD1	-	TRBJ1-1	TGTGCCATCAGTATTCACCTTACGGGACAGGGGGCTGCTGAAGCTTTCTTT	CAISIHLTGQGAAEAFF
TRBV6-5	TRBD1	few	TRBJ1-2	TGTGCCAGCAGTAACAGACAGGGATTTGGTGGCTACACCTTC	CASSNRQGFGGYTF
TRBV7-2	-	-	TRBJ1-1	TGTGCCAGCAGCTTACAAGGCAGGGCTGAAGCTTTCTTT	CASSLQGRAEAFF
TRBV5-6	TRBD1	-	TRBJ1-6	TGTGCCAGCCAACGACAGGGGTTCACCTATAATTCACCCCTCCACTTT	CASQRQGFTYNSPLHF
TRBV2	-	-	TRBJ1-1	TGTGCCAGCAGGGGGCCAGTCGAGTCAGGAGCTTTCTTT	CASRGPVESGAFF
TRBV7-2	-	-	TRBJ1-1	TGTGCCAGCAGCTTAAGACAGGTAGAGGAAGCTTTCTTT	CASSLRQVEEAFF
TRBV18	-	-	TRBJ2-1	TGTGCCAGCTCAGTTCACCGGGACTCCGGTGAGCAGTTCTTC	CASSVHRDSGEQFF
TRBV11-3	-	-	TRBJ2-5	TGTGCCAGCAGCCCTGGGGCGAAACACCAAGAGACCCAGTACTTC	CASSPGAKHQETQYF
TRBV27	TRBD1	-	TRBJ2-7	TGTGCCAGCAGTCAGAATCGACAGGGGGCTTCCTACGAGCAGTACTTC	CASSQNRQGASYEQYF
TRBV12-5	-	-	TRBJ1-1	TGTGCTAGTGGGCGAGGTCGAGGATCTTGGACTGAAGCTTTCTTT	CASGRGRGSWTEAFF
TRBV5-1	-	-	TRBJ2-7	TGCGCCAGCAGCTGGGCTGGGTTCGACTACGAGCAGTACTTC	CASSWAGFDYEQYF
TRBV5-6	TRBD1	-	TRBJ1-2	TGTGCCAGCAGCTTTCAGGGGGCGAACGGCTACACCTTC	CASSFQGANGYTF